This entry is about one TCR beta chain. This receptor's antigen is unknown. Base qualities are missing; no much larger clone stands one base away. The CDR3 regions of human TCRbeta chains were analyzed by immunosequencing. The original pipeline was this. TCRs in the repertoires were compared against a reference library of SARS-CoV-2-specific TCRs that had been generated with the MIRA antigen-specificity platform. Breadth was defined as the fraction of unique TCRs that were SARS-CoV-2-associated. Depth was defined as the fraction of total T cells that were SARS-CoV-2-associated. Using the MIRA data, every spike-specific TCR was mapped to the spike region that the TCR reacted to and assigned to either a CD4 or a CD8 class. Log10-transformed breadth and depth values were compared by one-way ANOVA with Sidak's multiple comparisons tests. As stored in TCRdb, this immuneACCESS dataset retains in-frame rearrangements with V and J assigned. A fraction of the clones does not appear; measured against another copy, unresolved V genes explain less than half of the discrepancy, and the remainder lacks a known reason. Clonal size and the V and J genes are those of that table, whereas D and trimming came from the DNA. In this sample the table shows roughly 120,000 clones, roughly 91% of which occur a single time. 2.8% of the sample belongs to the ten largest clones.

The entry originates in a study of T cell responses to AZD1222 COVID-19 vaccine (dated by TCRdb to about 2021). For context, the study as a whole: AZD1222 recipients with second doses at about 4 weeks or about 12 weeks were pooled, because spike-specific TCR depth and breadth did not differ between schedules. A total of just over 230 trial participants underwent TCR sequencing, of whom some 210 received two doses of AZD1222 and approximately 25 received two doses of the MenACWY control vaccine. Enrollment into the trials was organized by age into subgroups of 18-55, 56-69 and 70-plus years, and those subgroups contained roughly 150, 30 and 60 TCR-sequenced participants, respectively. Study-level results and caveats: No day 14 peak-response samples were available, so repertoires were characterized only after the peak T cell response. The whole spike protein was spanned by vaccine-associated CD4 TCRs, and dominant responses were seen in regions 160-218 and 743-854. Conclusions about previously exposed vaccinees were limited because only a handful of AZD1222 recipients were SARS-CoV-2 seropositive at baseline. The 56-69-year group was small, and its depth increase did not reach significance, likely because of low power. After two AZD1222 doses, spike-specific TCR breadth and depth were significantly higher than at day 0 and than in MenACWY recipients. Participants were mostly white British and included more females than males, and it was suggested by the authors that clonal diversity may have been underestimated. Nearly half of unique spike-specific TCRs reportedly recognized epitopes outside regions mutated in the B.1.351 and B.1.1.7 variants.

The time point tag for this specimen amounts to: baseline before first vaccination. Vaccinee samples were obtained from the UK trials COV001 and COV002, which included a single-blind randomized controlled phase 2/3 trial of AZD1222 (ChAdOx1 nCoV-19) in healthy adults. For TCRbeta chain sequencing, PBMC samples from trial participants were taken at day 0 and at day 28 after the second dose. Between the V and J ends, shortened by 0 bases and 4 bases respectively, the junction contains 12 bases. The cysteine opens and the phenylalanine closes a CDR3 of 15 amino acids. The only DNA kept is the CDR3, 45 bases in frame from the first base. The germline V gene yields SGHRS for CDR1 and YFSETQ for CDR2.

The TCR sequence derives from an adult in good health. Recombination connected TRBV5-1 to TRBJ2-3; no D gene call is confident. The source material was peripheral blood, sampled on day 0 of AZD1222 vaccination. In nucleotide form, the sequence is TGCGCCAGCAGCTTGGTAGACCTAGAATCAGATACGCAGTATTTT. This yields the protein CASSLVDLESDTQYF.